The T cell receptor beta chain under discussion was sequenced for a study of blood T cell repertoires in COVID-19 (TCRdb year 2020). About the study as a whole: Samples covering the acute and convalescent phases of COVID-19 were provided by collaborators in the United States, Italy and Spain. Subjects who had been exposed to COVID-19, were actively infected with it, or had recovered from it provided the deeply sampled blood TCRbeta repertoires that made up the dataset. Where HLA class I and class II types were available, the types were taken from metadata supplied by the sample provider, not from assay-based typing. The sample metadata nearly always contained a de-identified subject ID, COVID-19 status, age in years and sex. The prospective study material was composed of cDNA or gDNA derived from T cells, B-cell-depleted T cells, or PBMCs. The samples were drawn from two sources: the first 160 participants of the ongoing ImmuneRACE study, and over 950 subjects contributed by 6 global collaborators. A freely available public database, intended as a resource for researchers studying the immune response to SARS-CoV-2, is where the repertoires were released.

TCRbeta CDR3 regions were amplified from genomic DNA by means of the immunoSEQ Assay, a bias-controlled multiplex PCR. The original methods were these. The number of nucleated cells in each sample was estimated from the amplification of reference gene primers within the assay. To quantify the absolute abundance of each unique TCRbeta CDR3 rearrangement, sequence reads were collapsed and filtered. For each sample, productive Simpson clonality was calculated as the square root of Simpson's diversity index across productive rearrangements. TCRdb's version of the immuneACCESS table is confined to in-frame rearrangements and falls short of the full clone set. An unresolved V gene accounts for under half of the shortfall where checked; the remainder is of unknown origin. The V and J calls and clone size are taken from that table; D and trimming were inferred from the DNA. The sample includes around 310,000 clones, with around 87% observed a single time. The ten top clones hold around 0.96% of the sample.

At one collaborating source in Seattle, patients were enrolled during active infection and were followed longitudinally through the course of disease. Each collaborating institution followed its own protocols to collect whole blood in K2EDTA tubes. For TCRbeta analysis, collaborators shipped samples as frozen whole blood, isolated PBMCs, or DNA extracted from either of those sample types. Study-wide findings and limitations: Clinical and demographic metadata were provided uncurated, with the amount varying by source and participant.

Details on this clone: There is no known antigen for this receptor. There are no base qualities to consult, and no much larger clone falls within one base.

Sample: peripheral blood. The receptor was derived from a woman in her 40s with COVID-19, enrolled during active disease.

The CDR3 has the sequence CASSDSRTGGNTEAFF. The nucleotide sequence reads as follows: TGTGCCAGCTCAGACTCCCGGACAGGGGGAAACACTGAAGCTTTCTTT. In this chain, TRBV18 is recombined with TRBJ1-1, and TRBD1 aligns with 10 junction nucleotides. The CDR3 measures 16 amino acids from cysteine to phenylalanine. Of all the DNA, just the CDR3 is kept, 48 bases in frame from base 1. CDR1 is given as KGHSH and CDR2 as LQKENI, both from the germline V gene. Trimming leaves V shorter by 5 bases and J shorter by 2 bases, with the junction holding 8 bases beyond the gene matches.